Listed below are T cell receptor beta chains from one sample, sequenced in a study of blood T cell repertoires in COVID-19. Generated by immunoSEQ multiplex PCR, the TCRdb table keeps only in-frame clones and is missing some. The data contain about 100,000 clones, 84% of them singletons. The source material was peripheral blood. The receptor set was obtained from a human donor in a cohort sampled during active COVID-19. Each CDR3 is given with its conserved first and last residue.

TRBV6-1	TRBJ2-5	CASSEEGGGAETQYF
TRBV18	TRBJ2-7	CASSPPSGLEQYF
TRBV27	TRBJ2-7	CASSGRVGVGEQYF
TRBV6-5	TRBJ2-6	CASRTGASGANVLTF
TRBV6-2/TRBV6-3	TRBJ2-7	CASSAGGLQYEQYF
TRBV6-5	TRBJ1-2	CASKLHANYGYTF
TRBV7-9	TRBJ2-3	CASRLSRGGTDTQYF
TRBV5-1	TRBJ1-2	CASRDRGNGDYGYTF
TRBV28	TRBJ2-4	CASSTPQYLAKNIQYF
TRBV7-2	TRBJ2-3	CASSSPNRDTQYF
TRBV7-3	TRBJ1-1	CASSFSWGENTEAFF
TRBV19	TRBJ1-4	CASSPGGWPANFNEKLFF
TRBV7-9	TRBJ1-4	CASSLGGGLEKLFF
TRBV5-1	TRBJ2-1	CASSSTAGAGINEQFF
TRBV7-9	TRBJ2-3	CASSPRTSGGAVDTQYF
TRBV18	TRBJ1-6	CASSLGTGSNSPLHF
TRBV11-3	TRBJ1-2	CASSPQGASYGYTF
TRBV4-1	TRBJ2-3	CASSQEGEVRYF
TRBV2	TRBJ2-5	CASQAEIVLKETQYF
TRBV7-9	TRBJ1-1	CASSPTGTPVGFF
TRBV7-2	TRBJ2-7	CASSARDNYEQYF
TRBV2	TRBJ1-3	CASSVAGGLGNTIYF